The 17 T cell receptor beta chains below come from one sample, sequenced in a study of shared clonotypes between healthy human individuals. Assay used: immunoSEQ multiplex PCR; TCRdb lists only in-frame clones, some missing. Among over 1.5 million clones listed, around 98% were seen once. What was sequenced was naive CD4+ T cells sorted from blood. Described subset: CD45RA+ positively selected. The receptors were gathered from a man younger than 45 in good health.

The CDR3 coding sequence is TGTGCCATCAGCGTGGGACAGGCCCGACTTTACGAGCAGTACTTC. Its translation is CAISVGQARLYEQYF. This chain uses TRBV10-3 with TRBJ2-7; the match to TRBD1 covers 8 bases. The ends lost 6 bases at V and 4 bases at J; junction bases unmatched: 11. There are 15 residues in the CDR3. Germline CDR1 reads ENHRY; CDR2 reads SYGVKD.

V and J are TRBV6-1 and TRBJ2-1, with 7 nucleotides matching TRBD2. Per the germline V gene, CDR1 is MNHNS and CDR2 is SASEGT. The CDR3 is made up of 17 amino acids. V dropped 0 bases and J dropped 6; count of bases not matched to a gene: 11. In DNA form, the CDR3 reads TGTGCCAGCAGTGAAGCGCGGGGCGGGAGAGAAGGCAATGAGCAGTTCTTC. It translates to CASSEARGGREGNEQFF.

The chain employs TRBV29-1 and TRBJ2-5, with 7 nucleotides matching TRBD1. The J segment lost 4 bases and the V segment lost 2 bases, leaving 4 bases of the junction unmatched. Germline loops: CDR1 SQVTM, CDR2 ANQGSEA. The CDR3 loop spans 13 amino acids. CDR3 amino acids: CSVEKQGRETQYF. CDR3 bases: TGCAGCGTTGAAAAACAGGGGAGAGAGACCCAGTACTTC. The whole variable domain, filled in from reference TRBV29-1 and TRBJ2-5, reads SAVISQKPSRDICQRGTSLTIQCQVDSQVTMMFWYRQQPGQSLTLIATANQGSEATYESGFVIDKFPISRPNLTFSTLTVSNMSPEDSSIYLCSVEKQGRETQYFGPGTRLLVL.

The J gene is TRBJ1-2, the V gene TRBV10-2; 11 bases match TRBD1. V lost 6 bases, J lost 6 bases, and 3 bases stayed unmatched. Germline V gene data show CDR1 as WSHSY and CDR2 as SAAADI. This CDR3 spans 13 amino acids. CDR3 sequence reads: CASRGTGGDGYTF. The CDR3 DNA is TGCGCCAGCAGGGGGACAGGGGGGGATGGCTACACCTTC.

The CDR3 DNA reads TGTGCCAGCAGCCAAGAAGGGGTGAGGTGGGGTACGCAGTATTTT. This gives the protein CASSQEGVRWGTQYF. The chain is built from TRBV4-2 and TRBJ2-3; possible D gene TRBD1, 5 bases. There are 15 residues in the CDR3. The germline V gene has CDR1 LGHNA and CDR2 YNFKEQ. The V and J ends lost 0 bases and 8 bases respectively, with 15 bases between them.

The rearrangement uses TRBV7-9 and TRBJ1-2; D is unresolved. Germline CDR1 reads SEHNR; CDR2 reads FQNEAQ (reference sequence). The CDR3 is 13 amino acids. V shed 6 bases and J shed 8 bases, with 16 bases lying between them. The DNA of the CDR3 is TGTGCCAGCAGTTATATCAGCTACTTGGGCTACACCTTC. Protein: CASSYISYLGYTF. Combining the CDR3 with reference TRBV7-9 and TRBJ1-2 gives the whole variable domain DTGVSQNPRHKITKRGQNVTFRCDPISEHNRLYWYRQTLGQGPEFLTYFQNEAQLEKSRLLSDRFSAERPKGSFSTLEIQRTEQGDSAMYLCASSYISYLGYTFGSGTRLTVV.

The chain recombines TRBV5-3 with TRBJ2-3; D uncertain. TRBV5-3 is noted as an ORF with a role that remains uncertain. The CDR3 runs 14 residues. The V end lost 8 bases, the J end lost 5 bases, and 18 bases lay between the germline ends. This CDR3 is CASPPRLTQDTQYF. In DNA form, the CDR3 reads TGTGCCAGTCCCCCTCGGCTTACGCAAGATACGCAGTATTTT.

The CDR3 coding sequence is TGTGCCAGCTCACCTACTCGGACAGGGCAGACCTCTGGAAACACCATATATTTT. This translates into CASSPTRTGQTSGNTIYF. The chain employs TRBV18 and TRBJ1-3; 8 bases agree with TRBD1. The CDR3 contains 18 residues. The V gene end was trimmed by 3 bases and the J gene end by 0 bases; junction bases not matched to a gene: 10. CDR1 and CDR2 from the germline V gene are KGHSH and LQKENI.

The J gene is TRBJ2-1, the V gene TRBV6-1; TRBD1 or TRBD2 may be the D gene (5 bases each). CDR1 and CDR2 (germline): MNHNS, SASEGT. V lost 7 bases, J lost 2 bases, and 9 bases lay in between. The CDR3 extends over 13 amino acids. The DNA for the CDR3 is TGTGCCAGCACCGTGGGGGCCTACAATGAGCAGTTCTTC. Protein product: CASTVGAYNEQFF.

V usage is TRBV9 and J usage is TRBJ1-4; the D gene is possibly TRBD1 (6 bases). The V gene's germline CDR1 is SGDLS and CDR2 YYNGEE. Trimming stripped 2 bases from V and 7 bases from J, with 12 bases between. The CDR3 covers 14 residues. Here the CDR3 reads CASSVGGVSEKLFF. The CDR3 DNA is TGTGCCAGCAGCGTTGGGGGCGTGAGTGAAAAACTGTTTTTT.

The gene calls are TRBV28 and TRBJ2-7; 8 bases match TRBD2. The germline V gene has CDR1 MDHEN and CDR2 SYDVKM. The V and J ends lost 5 bases and 2 bases, in that order; junction bases with no gene match: 8. The CDR3 runs 15 residues. CDR3 in amino acids: CASSTPAGATYEQYF. The CDR3 DNA is TGTGCCAGCAGTACACCAGCGGGGGCAACCTACGAGCAGTACTTC. Filled out from reference TRBV28 and TRBJ2-7, the complete variable domain reads DVKVTQSSRYLVKRTGEKVFLECVQDMDHENMFWYRQDPGLGLRLIYFSYDVKMKEKGDIPEGYSVSREKKERFSLILESASTNQTSMYLCASSTPAGATYEQYFGPGTRLTVT.

The chain uses TRBV23-1 and TRBJ2-1; perhaps D is TRBD1 or TRBD2 (5 bases each). TRBV23-1 is treated as an ORF (open reading frame) with a function not yet certain. V gave up 7 bases and J gave up 1 base, with 14 bases separating them. The CDR3 has 15 residues. The CDR3 sequence: CASKLQWGSYNEQFF. In nucleotides, the CDR3 is TGCGCCAGCAAACTACAGTGGGGGTCCTACAATGAGCAGTTCTTC.

The gene calls are TRBV19 and TRBJ2-7; D gene unclear. The CDR3 consists of 13 residues. In germline, CDR1 is LNHDA, CDR2 SQIVND (reference sequence). With 1 base removed from V and 5 bases from J, the gap between germline ends came to 9 bases. DNA for the CDR3: TGTGCCAGTAGTATAGTCAGGTGGGACGAGCAGTACTTC. This translates into CASSIVRWDEQYF.

This clone was found once. The V call is TRBV5-4, the J call TRBJ2-5; D is unclear. V dropped 6 bases and J dropped 1 base, with 13 bases sitting between them. Germline V gene sequence: CDR1 SGHNT, CDR2 YYREEE (reference sequence). The length of the CDR3 is 14 residues. CDR3 coding DNA: TGTGCCAGCACGCAGTTTTCTATCCAAGAGACCCAGTACTTC. Translated, it gives CASTQFSIQETQYF. The full variable domain, rest sourced from reference TRBV5-4 and TRBJ2-5, is ETGVTQSPTHLIKTRGQQVTLRCSSQSGHNTVSWYQQALGQGPQFIFQYYREEENGRGNFPPRFSGLQFPNYSSELNVNALELDDSALYLCASTQFSIQETQYFGPGTRLLVL.

This clone was recorded only once. This chain connects TRBV15 to TRBJ2-1, with D hard to call. Germline lookup yields CDR1 LNHNV and CDR2 YYDKDF (reference sequence). The V and J ends lost 7 bases and 7 bases respectively, with 14 bases between them. The CDR3 is 13 residues long. CDR3 residues: CATNPDGRNEQFF. The CDR3 DNA is TGTGCCACCAACCCAGACGGGCGGAATGAGCAGTTCTTC. Filled out from reference TRBV15 and TRBJ2-1, the complete variable domain reads DAMVIQNPRYQVTQFGKPVTLSCSQTLNHNVMYWYQQKSSQAPKLLFHYYDKDFNNEADTPDNFQSRRPNTSFCFLDIRSPGLGDTAMYLCATNPDGRNEQFFGPGTRLTVL.

The J gene is TRBJ2-1, the V gene TRBV4-1; unclear D gene. Between the trimmed V and J ends, which lost 1 base and 0 bases, there was a span of 13 bases. The CDR3 runs 17 residues. Germline lookup yields CDR1 MGHRA and CDR2 YSYEKL. The chain's CDR3 is CASSQGILPNSYNEQFF. CDR3 coding DNA: TGCGCCAGCAGCCAAGGTATACTTCCCAACTCCTACAATGAGCAGTTCTTC.

The rearrangement joins TRBV18 to TRBJ2-7, with 8 bases aligning to TRBD2. V lost 4 bases and J lost 0; bases outside the gene matches: 11. This CDR3 has 17 amino acids. The germline CDR1 and CDR2 sequences are KGHSH and LQKENI. For the CDR3, the DNA is TGTGCCAGCTCACACCGGGAGGGCAGGGCGACCTCCTACGAGCAGTACTTC. Its translation is CASSHREGRATSYEQYF.